Shown below are 27 T cell receptor beta chains from a single sample sequenced in a study of cytomegalovirus exposure and HLA in healthy donors. Clones were sequenced by immunoSEQ multiplex PCR, and TCRdb holds only the in-frame ones, with some missing. Of over 100,000 clones in the sample, 89% are singletons; the top ten hold around 1.3%. Sequenced: PBMCs. The receptors originated from a woman between 18 and 30 years old in good health and CMV-seronegative.

This chain joins TRBV4-2 and TRBJ2-5, with D perhaps matching TRBD1 (5 bases). The CDR3 has 15 amino acids. CDR1 and CDR2 (germline): LGHNA, YNFKEQ. Trimming took 0 bases from V and 5 from J, leaving 13 bases between them. This chain's CDR3 is CASSQDPGWLETQYF. The CDR3 DNA is TGTGCCAGCAGCCAAGATCCAGGGTGGTTGGAGACCCAGTACTTC.

This chain connects TRBV2 to TRBJ2-3; no clear D. Trimming shortened V by 6 bases and J by 0 bases, and 7 bases separated the two germline ends. Germline-derived CDR1 and CDR2 are SNHLY and FYNNEI. This CDR3 contains 13 residues. CDR3 region: CASRRSSTDTQYF. The CDR3 bases are TGTGCCAGCAGGCGTTCAAGCACAGATACGCAGTATTTT.

The V and J genes are TRBV6-1 and TRBJ1-5; D unclear. The V end lost 2 bases, the J end lost 2 bases, and 7 bases lay between the germline ends. This CDR3 spans 14 amino acids. Germline values: CDR1 MNHNS, CDR2 SASEGT. In DNA form, the CDR3 reads TGTGCCAGCAGTGAATCCCAGGGCAATCAGCCCCAGCATTTT. The encoded protein is CASSESQGNQPQHF.

This rearrangement joins TRBV19 to TRBJ1-2; D call uncertain. Germline CDR1 LNHDA, CDR2 SQIVND (reference sequence). There are 14 residues in the CDR3. V was cut by 6 bases and J by 7 bases, with 18 bases left in between. The CDR3 DNA is TGTGCCAGTAGCCCGGGCCGGGGATCGGGTGGCTACACCTTC. Amino acids: CASSPGRGSGGYTF. The whole variable domain, remainder taken from reference TRBV19 and TRBJ1-2, is DGGITQSPKYLFRKEGQNVTLSCEQNLNHDAMYWYRQDPGQGLRLIYYSQIVNDFQKGDIAEGYSVSREKKESFPLTVTSAQKNPTAFYLCASSPGRGSGGYTFGSGTRLTVV.

The chain has TRBV6-5 and TRBJ2-2, with 9 positions matching TRBD1. The ends lost 2 bases at V and 7 bases at J; junction bases unmatched: 5. The length of the CDR3 is 15 residues. Germline V gene lookup returns CDR1 MNHEY and CDR2 SVGAGI. CDR3 sequence (DNA): TGTGCCAGCAGTTACGACGGGACAGGGATCGGGGAGCTGTTTTTT. Protein product: CASSYDGTGIGELFF.

This clone is a singleton in its sample. The rearrangement uses TRBV5-1 and TRBJ2-5; 7 bases map to TRBD1. Trimming removed 7 bases from V and 2 bases from J; junction bases left unmatched: 5. The germline CDR1 and CDR2 sequences are SGHRS and YFSETQ. The CDR3 extends over 13 amino acids. CDR3 region: CASLGQSQETQYF. CDR3 DNA: TGCGCCAGCCTGGGACAGTCTCAAGAGACCCAGTACTTC.

J is TRBJ2-7 and V is TRBV27, with unresolved D. Trimming left V 6 bases short and J 1 base short, with 16 bases between. Germline CDR1 MNHEY, CDR2 SMNVEV (reference sequence). The CDR3 runs to 15 residues. The CDR3 loop is CASSSTTQMSYEQYF. CDR3 sequence (DNA): TGTGCCAGCAGCTCAACGACTCAAATGTCCTACGAGCAGTACTTC.

V gene TRBV5-5 combines with J gene TRBJ2-5; D unresolved. The CDR3 loop spans 15 amino acids. Per the germline V gene, CDR1 is SGHKS and CDR2 is YYEKEE (reference sequence). V was trimmed by 1 base and J by 5 bases, leaving 15 bases between them. The CDR3 sequence is CASSLSATQRETQYF. The CDR3 coding sequence is TGTGCCAGCAGCTTGTCAGCCACCCAGAGGGAGACCCAGTACTTC.

The chain uses TRBV5-1 and TRBJ2-7; D might be TRBD1 (6 bases). Germline V gene data show CDR1 as SGHRS and CDR2 as YFSETQ. V lost 0 bases to trimming and J lost 0 bases, with 10 bases between them. The CDR3 contains 15 residues. CDR3 region: CASSLEGQNSYEQYF. CDR3 DNA sequence: TGCGCCAGCAGCTTGGAAGGACAGAACTCCTACGAGCAGTACTTC.

The rearrangement uses TRBV6-5 and TRBJ1-5, with TRBD1 as a possible D gene (6 bases). This CDR3 has 15 amino acids. The V end lost 6 bases, the J end lost 1 base, and 13 bases lay between the germline ends. Germline V gives CDR1 MNHEY, CDR2 SVGAGI. CDR3 sequence: CASSLGGPSNQPQHF. Here the CDR3 DNA reads TGTGCCAGCAGCTTGGGGGGGCCCAGCAATCAGCCCCAGCATTTT.

The chain combines TRBV29-1 with TRBJ2-7; 7 positions match TRBD1. V gave up 6 bases and J gave up 6 bases; unmatched junction bases: 11. This CDR3 is 13 amino acids long. Looked up from germline, CDR1 is SQVTM and CDR2 is ANQGSEA. CDR3 region: CSVAQGDPAEQYF. Written as DNA, the CDR3 is TGCAGCGTAGCTCAGGGGGATCCGGCCGAGCAGTACTTC.

This sequence joins TRBV6-5 and TRBJ2-1; 9 bases map to TRBD1. V lost 2 bases and J lost 7; bases outside the gene matches: 3. From germline, CDR1 is MNHEY and CDR2 SVGAGI. The length of the CDR3 is 14 residues. CDR3 nucleotides: TGTGCCAGCAGTTACGGGACAGGGATGAATGAGCAGTTCTTC. It specifies CASSYGTGMNEQFF.

The chain has TRBV5-1 and TRBJ2-1; perhaps TRBD2 as D (6 bases). CDR1 and CDR2 from the germline V gene are SGHRS and YFSETQ. Trimming removed 5 bases at V and 5 bases at J, with 20 bases between. The CDR3 spans 16 residues. The CDR3 sequence: CASRLYVAEGDNEQFF. CDR3 bases: TGCGCCAGCAGATTATATGTGGCGGAGGGTGACAATGAGCAGTTCTTC.

The V gene is TRBV11-2, the J gene TRBJ2-1; 9 nucleotides match TRBD2. The CDR3 length is 17 residues. J gave up 6 bases and V 5 bases, and 14 bases lay outside the gene matches. Per germline, CDR1 SGHAT and CDR2 FQNNGV. The CDR3 sequence: CASSQTWGERGANEQFF. Written as DNA, the CDR3 is TGTGCCAGCAGCCAAACTTGGGGAGAGCGGGGGGCCAATGAGCAGTTCTTC. Complete variable domain (other parts from reference TRBV11-2 and TRBJ2-1): EAGVAQSPRYKIIEKRQSVAFWCNPISGHATLYWYQQILGQGPKLLIQFQNNGVVDDSQLPKDRFSAERLKGVDSTLKIQPAKLEDSAVYLCASSQTWGERGANEQFFGPGTRLTVL.

This clone appeared a single time. The chain employs TRBV5-8 and TRBJ1-4, with 8 bases matching TRBD1. The junction had 10 bases not matched to a gene; V was cut back by 4 bases and J by 5 bases. This CDR3 has 16 residues. CDR1 and CDR2 from the germline V gene are SGHTS and YDEGEE. DNA for the CDR3: TGTGCCAGCAGCACCCCCGGACAGGGACCAAATGAAAAACTGTTTTTT. This gives the protein CASSTPGQGPNEKLFF.

This chain connects TRBV10-3 to TRBJ1-2, with D possibly being TRBD1 (5 bases). The CDR3 is made up of 13 amino acids. V was trimmed by 0 bases and J by 8 bases, leaving 10 bases between them. Per germline, CDR1 ENHRY and CDR2 SYGVKD. This CDR3 reads CAISESSGFGYTF. DNA of the CDR3: TGTGCCATCAGTGAGTCTTCAGGGTTCGGCTACACCTTC.

The V call is TRBV5-5, the J call TRBJ2-5; 7 bases are a match to TRBD1. The CDR3 contains 16 residues. Germline V gene sequence: CDR1 SGHKS, CDR2 YYEKEE (reference sequence). V was pared by 5 bases and J by 2 bases, with 12 bases of the junction left unmatched. This chain's CDR3 is CASRPIPGQRQETQYF. The CDR3 DNA is TGTGCCAGCAGACCGATACCGGGACAGAGACAAGAGACCCAGTACTTC.

This chain joins TRBV6-6 and TRBJ1-3, with a weak D call TRBD1 (5 bases). The CDR3 has 14 amino acids. Trimming stripped 5 bases from V and 4 bases from J, with 12 bases between. Germline lookup yields CDR1 MNHNY and CDR2 SVGAGI (reference sequence). The CDR3 reads CASSGAGPGNTIYF. DNA of the CDR3: TGTGCCAGCAGTGGGGCAGGCCCCGGAAACACCATATATTTT.

The chain links TRBV7-7 to TRBJ2-1; possible D gene TRBD1, 6 bases. This CDR3 contains 15 residues. The V end lost 1 base, the J end lost 4 bases, and 11 bases lay between the germline ends. Germline V gene lookup returns CDR1 SSHAT and CDR2 FNYEAQ (reference sequence). In DNA form, the CDR3 reads TGTGCCAGCAGCTTAGGACAGGCCACTTACAATGAGCAGTTCTTC. This gives the protein CASSLGQATYNEQFF.

The chain links TRBV19 to TRBJ1-5; D might be TRBD1 (5 bases). The CDR3 loop spans 13 amino acids. Trimming stripped 4 bases from V and 9 bases from J, with 13 bases between. Per germline, CDR1 LNHDA and CDR2 SQIVND (reference sequence). The CDR3 region has the DNA TGTGCCAGTAGTACGGGGGGGATTAGGCCCCAGCATTTT. Residues: CASSTGGIRPQHF.

This clone came up once. J is TRBJ1-2 and V is TRBV27; 9 bases match TRBD1. V dropped 1 base and J dropped 6; count of bases not matched to a gene: 12. Germline loops: CDR1 MNHEY, CDR2 SMNVEV (reference sequence). The CDR3 has 17 residues. For the CDR3, the DNA is TGTGCCAGCAGTTTATTAGGGGACAGGGCCGCAGAAGATGGCTACACCTTC. Its protein product is CASSLLGDRAAEDGYTF.

This sequence joins TRBV18 and TRBJ2-7; perhaps TRBD2 as D (6 bases). The CDR3 extends over 13 amino acids. Trimming took off 2 bases at V and 5 bases at J, with 10 bases between the two ends. Germline values: CDR1 KGHSH, CDR2 LQKENI. Here the CDR3 reads CASSPWGVDEQYF. In nucleotides, the CDR3 is TGTGCCAGCTCACCATGGGGGGTCGACGAGCAGTACTTC.

The chain joins TRBV27 to TRBJ1-1, with D possibly TRBD1 on 5 matching bases. The V end lost 2 bases, the J end lost 6 bases, and 7 bases lay between the germline ends. CDR3 length: 12 amino acids. Per the germline V gene, CDR1 is MNHEY and CDR2 is SMNVEV (reference sequence). This CDR3 reads CASSLRGAEAFF. As DNA, the CDR3 is TGTGCCAGCAGTTTAAGGGGTGCTGAAGCTTTCTTT.

This clone has just a few counts. Other DNA sequences from this sample encode an identical CDR3 as well. The V call is TRBV7-9, the J call TRBJ1-1, with D perhaps TRBD1 (5 bases). The CDR3 is made up of 13 amino acids. Germline values: CDR1 SEHNR, CDR2 FQNEAQ (reference sequence). Deletions cut 5 bases from V and 5 bases from J, with 12 bases between. CDR3 coding DNA: TGTGCCAGCAGCCGACTGGGGGGGACTGAAGCTTTCTTT. Its protein product is CASSRLGGTEAFF.

V gene TRBV18 combines with J gene TRBJ2-3; 7 positions agree with TRBD2. Trimming at V came to 8 bases and at J to 5 bases, leaving 13 bases not matched to a gene. Germline loops: CDR1 KGHSH, CDR2 LQKENI. This CDR3 has 15 amino acids. The CDR3 sequence is CASRASGTLGDTQYF. Written as DNA, the CDR3 is TGTGCCAGCCGCGCGAGCGGGACTCTGGGAGATACGCAGTATTTT.

The chain uses TRBV2 and TRBJ2-2; 8 nucleotides agree with TRBD1. Germline V gene sequence: CDR1 SNHLY, CDR2 FYNNEI. The CDR3 extends over 15 amino acids. The V gene end was trimmed by 5 bases and the J gene end by 2 bases; junction bases not matched to a gene: 4. CDR3 DNA: TGTGCCAGCAGTACAGGGGGTTCAAACACCGGGGAGCTGTTTTTT. Translating gives CASSTGGSNTGELFF.

This clone turned up a few times. This rearrangement joins TRBV5-4 to TRBJ1-6; 10 bases are a match to TRBD1. CDR1 is SGHNT, CDR2 YYREEE, per germline (reference sequence). The CDR3 extends over 15 amino acids. V lost 4 bases, J lost 7 bases, and 5 bases stayed unmatched. CDR3 bases: TGTGCCAGCAGCCCCGGGACAGGGGTAAATTCACCCCTCCACTTT. It specifies CASSPGTGVNSPLHF.